Below are 15 T cell receptor beta chains sequenced from a single sample in a study of shared clonotypes between healthy human individuals. Assay used: immunoSEQ multiplex PCR; TCRdb lists only in-frame clones, some missing. The data show 1,100,000 or so clones, about 84% seen once. The sequenced sample consisted of memory CD4+ T cells from PBMCs. Specified subset: CD45RA-negative fraction. The origin of the receptors is a man between 18 and 29 years old in good health. Some clones in this sample may be carry-over from other donors' samples.

V gene TRBV23-1 combines with J gene TRBJ2-1; D is possibly TRBD1 or TRBD2 (5 bases each). TRBV23-1 is an open reading frame, and its role is uncertain. The CDR3 covers 15 residues. V lost 7 bases and J 9 bases, leaving 22 bases between the germline ends. The CDR3 DNA follows: TGCGCCAGCACAGACCGGGACCTCCGGGCGAGTGAGCAGTTCTTC. Protein sequence: CASTDRDLRASEQFF.

The chain has TRBV5-1 and TRBJ1-2, with D hard to call. The V end lost 0 bases, the J end lost 4 bases, and 7 bases lay between the germline ends. The CDR3 length is 13 residues. CDR1 and CDR2 from the germline V gene are SGHRS and YFSETQ. The CDR3 region has the DNA TGCGCCAGCAGCTTGGGGGTTACCTATGGCTACACCTTC. Translating it yields CASSLGVTYGYTF. The whole variable domain, filled in from reference TRBV5-1 and TRBJ1-2, reads KAGVTQTPRYLIKTRGQQVTLSCSPISGHRSVSWYQQTPGQGLQFLFEYFSETQRNKGNFPGRFSGRQFSNSRSEMNVSTLELGDSALYLCASSLGVTYGYTFGSGTRLTVV.

This chain joins TRBV5-8 and TRBJ2-2; TRBD2 is a possible D gene (5 bases). The CDR3 is 14 amino acids. Between the trimmed V and J ends, which lost 4 bases and 1 base, there was a span of 8 bases. CDR1 and CDR2 (germline): SGHTS, YDEGEE. The CDR3 loop reads CASSLRGNTGELFF. In DNA, the CDR3 is TGTGCCAGCAGCCTACGGGGGAACACCGGGGAGCTGTTTTTT.

The chain links TRBV19 to TRBJ1-2; 7 positions agree with TRBD1. Germline lookup yields CDR1 LNHDA and CDR2 SQIVND (reference sequence). V lost 0 bases and J lost 7; bases outside the gene matches: 14. There are 17 residues in the CDR3. The CDR3 DNA is TGTGCCAGTAGTATAGATCTATCGACAGGGATTATCTCTGGCTACACCTTC. As protein: CASSIDLSTGIISGYTF.

The chain carries TRBV4-2 and TRBJ2-2; 8 bases fit TRBD2. The V and J ends lost 0 bases and 7 bases, in that order; junction bases with no gene match: 7. CDR3 length equals 16 residues. The germline V gene has CDR1 LGHNA and CDR2 YNFKEQ. CDR3 DNA sequence: TGTGCCAGCAGCCAAGAATCCCTAGCGGGTTACGGGGAGCTGTTTTTT. It translates to CASSQESLAGYGELFF.

The V gene is TRBV30, the J gene TRBJ2-1, with D possibly matching TRBD2 (6 bases). V was shortened by 0 bases and J by 10 bases, with 10 bases between the two germline ends. CDR3 length: 12 residues. The germline gives CDR1 GTSNPN, CDR2 SVGIG (reference sequence). This CDR3 is CAWSVSGWEQFF. The DNA for the CDR3 is TGTGCCTGGAGTGTTAGCGGTTGGGAGCAGTTCTTC.

V usage is TRBV11-2 and J usage is TRBJ1-1, with D tentatively TRBD1 (5 bases). There are 16 residues in the CDR3. CDR1 is SGHAT and CDR2 is FQNNGV in the germline V gene. V was shortened by 5 bases and J by 4 bases, with 20 bases between the two germline ends. The CDR3 sequence is CASSPFPRGVGTEAFF. The CDR3 DNA reads as TGTGCCAGCAGCCCTTTTCCTCGGGGGGTGGGCACTGAAGCTTTCTTT.

This chain uses TRBV27 with TRBJ2-7, with 7 bases aligning to TRBD2. This CDR3 is 16 amino acids long. Trimming took 7 bases from V and 2 from J; bases not matched to a gene: 14. Germline CDR1 is MNHEY and CDR2 is SMNVEV (reference sequence). CDR3: CASTSSFGGSAYEQYF. The CDR3 DNA reads as TGTGCCAGCACGTCCTCTTTTGGCGGGAGCGCCTACGAGCAGTACTTC.

The chain employs TRBV27 and TRBJ1-2, with a tentative D call TRBD1 (5 bases). Germline lookup yields CDR1 MNHEY and CDR2 SMNVEV (reference sequence). Trimming removed 5 bases from V and 5 bases from J, with 12 bases in between. The CDR3 consists of 13 residues. This CDR3 is CASSLFQGYGYTF. Here the CDR3 DNA reads TGTGCCAGCAGTCTCTTCCAGGGATATGGCTACACCTTC.

This clone was observed once. The chain joins TRBV5-1 to TRBJ1-2, with D possibly TRBD1 on 5 matching bases. The CDR3 extends over 14 amino acids. From germline, CDR1 is SGHRS and CDR2 YFSETQ. Trimming left V 4 bases short and J 4 bases short, with 14 bases between. The CDR3 region is CASSPTAGSYGYTF. DNA of the CDR3: TGCGCCAGCAGCCCAACTGCAGGGAGCTATGGCTACACCTTC.

The rearrangement links TRBV9 to TRBJ1-1; perhaps TRBD1 as D (6 bases). Germline CDR1 is SGDLS and CDR2 is YYNGEE. V was pared by 6 bases and J by 1 base, with 19 bases between. The CDR3 is 16 residues long. The CDR3 protein is CASTKSGGGENTEAFF. DNA for the CDR3: TGTGCCAGCACCAAATCGGGGGGCGGTGAGAACACTGAAGCTTTCTTT.

This clone was observed a single time. The chain recombines TRBV5-1 with TRBJ2-2; D ambiguous. The CDR3 has 15 residues. Germline values: CDR1 SGHRS, CDR2 YFSETQ. V lost 0 bases and J lost 2, with 8 bases in between. CDR3: CASSLGQLNTGELFF. CDR3 DNA sequence: TGCGCCAGCAGCTTGGGTCAGCTTAACACCGGGGAGCTGTTTTTT.

V gene TRBV6-5 combines with J gene TRBJ2-5, with a tentative D call TRBD2 (7 bases). Germline CDR1 reads MNHEY; CDR2 reads SVGAGI. CDR3 length: 12 amino acids. V was cut by 11 bases and J by 5 bases, with 15 bases left in between. In DNA form, the CDR3 reads TGTGCCGCCGGGGGGCGCCCCGAGACCCAGTACTTC. Amino acid sequence: CAAGGRPETQYF.

In nucleotides, the CDR3 is TGTGCCAGCAGTTTGGTGGAGGGAGAAGGTCAGCCCCAGCATTTT. Amino acid sequence: CASSLVEGEGQPQHF. V is TRBV28 and J is TRBJ1-5; D call uncertain. There are 15 residues in the CDR3. Germline CDR1 reads MDHEN; CDR2 reads SYDVKM. The V end lost 3 bases, the J end lost 6 bases, and 15 bases lay between the germline ends.

This clone was seen a handful of times. DNA for the CDR3: TGCGCCAGCCTACTCGGGCGGGACAGACACAATCAGCCCCAGCATTTT. Translating it yields CASLLGRDRHNQPQHF. The chain couples TRBV23-1 to TRBJ1-5; TRBD1 matches 7 bases. TRBV23-1 is an open reading frame whose function is uncertain. V was clipped by 8 bases and J by 3 bases; unmatched bases: 13. This CDR3 comprises 16 residues.